The rows below give T cell receptor beta chains drawn from one sample of a study of blood T cell repertoires in COVID-19. The method was immunoSEQ multiplex PCR; TCRdb's version includes in-frame clones alone and lacks a portion of them. The sample records 150,000 to 200,000 clones, about 85% being singletons. What was sequenced was peripheral blood. Receptor source: a man aged 40-50 years with acute or convalescent COVID-19. CDR3s include the opening cysteine and the closing phenylalanine or tryptophan. The D gene is left open where the match is weak. Not every row has a clone size; where given, it reads once, few, many or a size class.

V gene,clone size,J gene,D gene,CDR3 protein,CDR3 DNA
TRBV5-1,once,TRBJ1-2,NA,CASSLESGGMGQGYTF,TGCGCCAGCAGCTTGGAGTCCGGCGGAATGGGGCAAGGCTACACCTTC
TRBV9,NA,TRBJ2-7,NA,CASSPGTFNEQYF,TGTGCCAGCAGCCCTGGGACTTTCAACGAGCAGTACTTC
TRBV5-6,NA,TRBJ1-4,TRBD1,CASSSGQVGEKLFF,TGTGCCAGCAGCTCCGGACAGGTGGGGGAAAAACTGTTTTTT
TRBV7-9,NA,TRBJ2-5,TRBD1,CASSHRDRGRHGETQYF,TGTGCCAGCAGCCACCGGGACAGGGGTCGGCATGGGGAGACCCAGTACTTC
TRBV5-1,NA,TRBJ1-1,NA,CASSPLSLGDTEAFF,TGCGCCAGCAGCCCCCTGTCCTTAGGGGACACTGAAGCTTTCTTT
TRBV30,NA,TRBJ1-1,TRBD1,CAWSVGQGASNEAFF,TGTGCCTGGAGTGTAGGACAGGGGGCTTCGAATGAAGCTTTCTTT
TRBV12-5,NA,TRBJ2-5,NA,CASGLYQGGQETQYF,TGTGCTAGTGGTTTGTATCAGGGAGGCCAAGAGACCCAGTACTTC
TRBV7-9,NA,TRBJ1-4,TRBD1,CASSVRPPGQAGEKLFF,TGTGCCAGCAGCGTGCGACCCCCAGGACAGGCGGGTGAAAAACTGTTTTTT
TRBV11-3,NA,TRBJ2-1,NA,CASSLDGNEQFF,TGTGCCAGCAGCTTAGACGGGAATGAGCAGTTCTTC
TRBV6-1,NA,TRBJ1-1,NA,CASSEFRGTEAFF,TGTGCCAGCAGTGAGTTCAGGGGCACTGAAGCTTTCTTT
TRBV4-1,NA,TRBJ2-3,TRBD2,CASSERASGGTNTDTQYF,TGCGCCAGCAGCGAGAGGGCTAGCGGGGGGACCAACACAGATACGCAGTATTTT
TRBV12-1,NA,TRBJ2-5,NA,CASSFGAAQETQYF,TGTGCCAGCAGCTTTGGAGCGGCGCAAGAGACCCAGTACTTC
TRBV6-1,NA,TRBJ1-3,NA,CASSVQLNRRLESSGNTIYF,TGTGCCAGCAGTGTTCAGCTCAACAGAAGGTTAGAGAGCTCTGGAAACACCATATATTTT
TRBV15,NA,TRBJ2-3,NA,CATSRRYGQTADTQYF,TGTGCCACCAGCAGACGGTACGGACAGACGGCAGATACGCAGTATTTT
TRBV9,NA,TRBJ1-1,NA,CASSPRTGNTEAFF,TGTGCCAGCAGCCCGCGGACGGGAAACACTGAAGCTTTCTTT
TRBV29-1,NA,TRBJ1-1,NA,CSVGPLRQAKAFF,TGCAGCGTTGGCCCCTTAAGACAGGCTAAAGCTTTCTTT
TRBV6-1,once,TRBJ2-7,NA,CASSEPVTYEQYF,TGTGCCAGCAGTGAACCCGTAACCTACGAGCAGTACTTC
TRBV21-1,NA,TRBJ2-7,NA,CASSKPPVPYEQYF,TGTGCCAGCAGCAAACCCCCAGTTCCGTACGAGCAGTACTTC
TRBV11-2,NA,TRBJ2-5,TRBD2,CASSIRLAEETQYF,TGTGCCAGCAGCATAAGACTAGCGGAAGAGACCCAGTACTTC
TRBV29-1,NA,TRBJ2-2,TRBD2,CSFTSGGLAGELFF,TGCAGCTTTACTAGCGGGGGTTTAGCCGGGGAGCTGTTTTTT
TRBV9,NA,TRBJ2-7,NA,CASSVDSFYEQYF,TGTGCCAGCAGCGTGGACAGCTTCTACGAGCAGTACTTC
TRBV5-1,NA,TRBJ2-1,TRBD1,CASIGQGNNEQFF,TGCGCCAGCATAGGACAGGGAAACAATGAGCAGTTCTTC
TRBV7-6,NA,TRBJ1-1,TRBD1,CASSDRGVNTEAFF,TGTGCCAGCAGCGACAGGGGAGTGAACACTGAAGCTTTCTTT
TRBV15,NA,TRBJ2-1,TRBD2,CATSRDRASGGAGEQFF,TGTGCCACCAGCAGAGATAGGGCTAGCGGGGGGGCTGGGGAGCAGTTCTTC
TRBV4-2,NA,TRBJ1-1,NA,CASSQEPDRLEAFF,TGTGCCAGCAGCCAAGAACCAGACAGGTTAGAAGCTTTCTTT
TRBV4-2,NA,TRBJ1-1,TRBD1,CASSQAGTGGTEAFF,TGTGCCAGCAGCCAAGCGGGGACAGGGGGAACTGAAGCTTTCTTT
TRBV11-1,NA,TRBJ2-7,NA,CASSDPATGYYEQYF,TGTGCCAGCAGCGACCCCGCGACAGGATACTACGAGCAGTACTTC
TRBV6-1,NA,TRBJ1-4,NA,CASSAKPRSVATNEKLFF,TGTGCCAGCAGTGCCAAACCCCGGTCGGTTGCAACTAATGAAAAACTGTTTTTT
TRBV2,few,TRBJ2-5,TRBD2,CASRGNGLAGGRQETQYF,TGTGCCAGCAGGGGTAACGGACTAGCGGGGGGTAGGCAAGAGACCCAGTACTTC
TRBV29-1,NA,TRBJ2-5,TRBD2,CSVLAGGIETQYF,TGCAGCGTTCTAGCGGGGGGTATAGAGACCCAGTACTTC
TRBV4-1,NA,TRBJ2-5,TRBD1,CASSHVGQGARETQYF,TGCGCCAGCAGCCATGTCGGACAGGGGGCGCGGGAGACCCAGTACTTC
TRBV28,NA,TRBJ1-1,TRBD1,CASSSSFRDRARAFF,TGTGCCAGCAGTTCTTCCTTCCGGGACAGGGCCAGAGCTTTCTTT
TRBV25-1,NA,TRBJ1-4,NA,CASSEFRQGEKLFF,TGTGCCAGCAGTGAATTTCGGCAGGGCGAAAAACTGTTTTTT
TRBV2,NA,TRBJ1-4,NA,CASRLEVATNEKLFF,TGTGCCAGCAGGTTAGAAGTGGCAACTAATGAAAAACTGTTTTTT
TRBV5-1,once,TRBJ2-1,NA,CASSETGSYNEQFF,TGCGCCAGCAGCGAGACTGGCTCCTACAATGAGCAGTTCTTC
TRBV30,NA,TRBJ1-1,NA,CAWSSQANTEAFF,TGTGCCTGGAGTTCTCAGGCGAACACTGAAGCTTTCTTT
TRBV30,NA,TRBJ1-6,TRBD1,CAWTDRENSPLHF,TGTGCCTGGACGGACAGGGAGAATTCACCCCTCCACTTT
TRBV7-3,NA,TRBJ2-1,TRBD2,CASSLLGLAGFDEQFF,TGTGCCAGCAGCTTACTGGGACTAGCGGGGTTCGATGAGCAGTTCTTC
TRBV6-1,NA,TRBJ1-6,TRBD1,CASAQGAVSPLHF,TGTGCCAGCGCACAGGGGGCTGTTTCACCCCTCCACTTT
TRBV5-1,NA,TRBJ1-2,NA,CASSFGALDGYTF,TGCGCCAGCAGCTTTGGGGCGCTTGATGGCTACACCTTC
TRBV6-5,NA,TRBJ1-1,NA,CASVLSQGGTEAFF,TGTGCCAGCGTTTTGTCGCAGGGAGGCACTGAAGCTTTCTTT
TRBV9,once,TRBJ1-1,TRBD1,CASSDATGGKGEAFF,TGTGCCAGCAGCGACGCGACAGGGGGGAAAGGTGAAGCTTTCTTT
TRBV2,NA,TRBJ2-3,TRBD1,CASSWTGGADTQYF,TGTGCCAGCAGCTGGACAGGGGGCGCAGATACGCAGTATTTT
TRBV28,NA,TRBJ1-5,TRBD1,CASSFTGGRKPQHF,TGTGCCAGCAGTTTTACAGGGGGCCGAAAGCCCCAGCATTTT
TRBV4-1,once,TRBJ2-7,NA,CASSQDTYEQYF,TGCGCCAGCAGCCAAGATACCTACGAGCAGTACTTC
TRBV3-1/TRBV3-2,NA,TRBJ1-1,NA,CASSHTTGEAFF,TGTGCCAGCAGCCATACCACAGGGGAAGCTTTCTTT
TRBV27,NA,TRBJ2-7,NA,CASSKTTTASYEQYF,TGTGCCAGCAGCAAAACAACGACAGCCTCCTACGAGCAGTACTTC
TRBV5-6,NA,TRBJ1-6,TRBD1,CASSSYDRAGSPLHF,TGTGCCAGCAGCTCCTACGACAGGGCTGGATCACCCCTCCACTTT
TRBV29-1,NA,TRBJ1-5,NA,CSVAGDHSNQPQHF,TGCAGCGTTGCGGGGGATCACTCCAATCAGCCCCAGCATTTT
TRBV5-5,NA,TRBJ2-1,TRBD1,CASTAGTGSSYNEQFF,TGTGCCAGCACTGCCGGGACAGGGAGCTCCTACAATGAGCAGTTCTTC
TRBV30,NA,TRBJ2-7,TRBD1,CAWSGTGYEQYF,TGTGCCTGGAGTGGGACAGGGTACGAGCAGTACTTC
TRBV12-3/TRBV12-4,NA,TRBJ2-1,NA,CASSRVEEQFF,TGTGCCAGCAGTCGGGTGGAAGAGCAGTTCTTC
TRBV13,NA,TRBJ1-1,NA,CASSSNSRRYTEAFF,TGTGCCAGCAGCTCGAACTCCCGGAGGTACACTGAAGCTTTCTTT
TRBV7-8,NA,TRBJ1-2,NA,CASSVRVGGYTF,TGTGCCAGCAGCGTCAGGGTGGGCGGCTACACCTTC
TRBV9,NA,TRBJ2-1,NA,CASSVGGGPGNEQFF,TGTGCCAGCAGCGTAGGTGGGGGCCCGGGAAATGAGCAGTTCTTC
TRBV6-1,once,TRBJ2-1,NA,CASSEGLFYNEQFF,TGTGCCAGCAGTGAGGGCCTCTTCTACAATGAGCAGTTCTTC
TRBV9,NA,TRBJ1-2,TRBD1,CASSEGTGENGYTF,TGTGCCAGCAGCGAGGGGACAGGGGAGAATGGCTACACCTTC